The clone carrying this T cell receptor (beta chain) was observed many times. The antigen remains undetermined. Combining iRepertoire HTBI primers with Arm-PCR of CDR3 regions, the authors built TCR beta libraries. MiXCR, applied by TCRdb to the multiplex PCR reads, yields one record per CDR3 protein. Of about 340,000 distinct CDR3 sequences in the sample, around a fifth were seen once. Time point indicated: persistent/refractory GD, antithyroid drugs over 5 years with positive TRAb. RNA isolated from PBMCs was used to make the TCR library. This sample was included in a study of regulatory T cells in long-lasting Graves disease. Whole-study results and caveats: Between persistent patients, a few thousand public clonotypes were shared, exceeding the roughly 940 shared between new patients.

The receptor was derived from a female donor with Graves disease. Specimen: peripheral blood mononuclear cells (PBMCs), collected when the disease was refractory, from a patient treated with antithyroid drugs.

Here the CDR3 DNA reads TGTGCCAGCACCTGGGACAGGGGGGACTATGGCTACACCTTC. Protein: CASTWDRGDYGYTF. The chain combines TRBV2 with TRBJ1-2, with 11 nucleotides matching TRBD1. The CDR3 is 14 amino acids. Trimming cost V 7 bases and J 3 bases; bases outside gene matches: 4. The germline gives CDR1 SNHLY, CDR2 FYNNEI.